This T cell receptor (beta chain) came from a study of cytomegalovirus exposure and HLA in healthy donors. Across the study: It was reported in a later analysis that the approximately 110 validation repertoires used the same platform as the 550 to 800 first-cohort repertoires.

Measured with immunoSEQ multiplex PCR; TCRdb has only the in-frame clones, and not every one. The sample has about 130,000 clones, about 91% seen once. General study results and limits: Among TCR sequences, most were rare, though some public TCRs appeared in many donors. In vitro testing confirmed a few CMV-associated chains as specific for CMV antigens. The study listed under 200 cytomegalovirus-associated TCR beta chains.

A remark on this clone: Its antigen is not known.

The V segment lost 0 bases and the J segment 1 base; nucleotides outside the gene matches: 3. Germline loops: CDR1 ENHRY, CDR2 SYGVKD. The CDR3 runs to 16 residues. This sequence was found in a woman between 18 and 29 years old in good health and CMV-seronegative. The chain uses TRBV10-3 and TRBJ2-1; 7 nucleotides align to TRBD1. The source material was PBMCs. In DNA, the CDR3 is TGTGCCATCAGTGAGTCTGCAGGGGGTTCCTACAATGAGCAGTTCTTC. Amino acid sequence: CAISESAGGSYNEQFF.